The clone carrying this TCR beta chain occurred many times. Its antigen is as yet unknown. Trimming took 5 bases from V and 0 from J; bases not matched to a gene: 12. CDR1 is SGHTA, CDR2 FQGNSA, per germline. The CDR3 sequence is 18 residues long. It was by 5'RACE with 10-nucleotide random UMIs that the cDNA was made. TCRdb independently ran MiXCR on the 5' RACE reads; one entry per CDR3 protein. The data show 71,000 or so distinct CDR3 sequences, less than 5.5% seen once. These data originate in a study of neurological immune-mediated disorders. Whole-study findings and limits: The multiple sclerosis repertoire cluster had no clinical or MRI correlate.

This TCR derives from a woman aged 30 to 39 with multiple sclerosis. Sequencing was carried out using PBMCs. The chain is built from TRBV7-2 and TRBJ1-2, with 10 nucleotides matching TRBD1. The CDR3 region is CASSARTGQGRTNYGYTF. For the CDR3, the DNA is TGTGCCAGCAGCGCACGCACGGGACAGGGGCGGACTAACTATGGCTACACCTTC.